Presented here are 18 T cell receptor beta chains from one specimen sequenced in a study of blood T cell repertoires in COVID-19. The assay was immunoSEQ multiplex PCR, and TCRdb's table has in-frame clones only and misses some. Among around 100,000 clones, about 86% were seen once, and the ten largest hold roughly 6.3%. The material sequenced was peripheral blood. These receptors came from a man between 60 and 70 years old with acute or convalescent COVID-19.

The rearrangement joins TRBV25-1 to TRBJ1-1; no clear D. The germline V gene encodes CDR1 MGHDK and CDR2 SYGVNS. There are 15 residues in the CDR3. V dropped 7 bases and J dropped 1 base, with 16 bases sitting between them. Here the CDR3 DNA reads TGTGCCAGCACCGGAGGTAGTTTAGGGAACACTGAAGCTTTCTTT. Amino acids: CASTGGSLGNTEAFF.

V usage is TRBV7-2 and J usage is TRBJ1-5, with TRBD1 identical over 9 bases. The CDR3 has 19 amino acids. V was pared by 2 bases and J by 0 bases, with 11 bases of the junction left unmatched. Germline values: CDR1 SGHTA, CDR2 FQGNSA. CDR3 amino acids: CASSLWGQGDGDSNQPQHF. The CDR3, as DNA: TGTGCCAGCAGCTTATGGGGACAGGGAGACGGCGATAGCAATCAGCCCCAGCATTTT.

Concerning this clone: The same CDR3 arises from other DNA sequences in this sample as well. The V gene is TRBV29-1, the J gene TRBJ2-7, with 8 nucleotides matching TRBD1. V lost 0 bases, J lost 4 bases, and 5 bases stayed unmatched. Germline V gene data show CDR1 as SQVTM and CDR2 as ANQGSEA. This CDR3 has 14 residues. As DNA, the CDR3 is TGCAGCGTTGAAGAAGGAGACAGGGGATACGAGCAGTACTTC. Amino acid sequence: CSVEEGDRGYEQYF.

CDR3 protein: CASGIVQGLRNSPLHF. The CDR3 DNA follows: TGTGCTAGTGGTATCGTACAGGGTTTAAGGAATTCACCCCTCCACTTT. The gene calls are TRBV12-5 and TRBJ1-6, with D possibly being TRBD1 (6 bases). V lost 5 bases and J lost 7, with 18 bases in between. The CDR3 has 16 residues. Germline lookup yields CDR1 LGHNT and CDR2 FRNRAP.

J is TRBJ2-5 and V is TRBV18, with D maybe TRBD2 (6 bases). Trimming removed 3 bases at V and 2 bases at J, with 10 bases between. The germline gives CDR1 KGHSH, CDR2 LQKENI. The CDR3 consists of 14 residues. The CDR3 coding sequence is TGTGCCAGCTCACCCAGGGACTCACAAGAGACCCAGTACTTC. It translates to CASSPRDSQETQYF.

This clone has only a few counts. The V call is TRBV14, the J call TRBJ2-2; the D is unclear. Germline V gene data show CDR1 as SGHDN and CDR2 as FVKESK. The CDR3 contains 14 residues. V was cut by 1 base and J by 5 bases, with 8 bases left in between. The CDR3 DNA reads as TGTGCCAGCAGCCAAGCCCTATCTACCGGGGAGCTGTTTTTT. This sequence encodes CASSQALSTGELFF.

This clone was picked up a small number of times. This chain joins TRBV7-2 and TRBJ1-5; 7 bases fit TRBD1. The CDR3 totals 15 residues. Trimming cost V 4 bases and J 1 base; bases outside gene matches: 4. Germline V lookup: CDR1 SGHTA, CDR2 FQGNSA. The CDR3 reads CASSSRQGSNQPQHF. The CDR3 DNA reads as TGTGCCAGCAGCTCCCGACAGGGAAGCAATCAGCCCCAGCATTTT.

The sample holds one count of this clone. The J gene is TRBJ1-1, the V gene TRBV21-1; TRBD1 is the table's D call, not checked against the DNA. TRBV21-1 is deemed a pseudogene. This CDR3 is built from 17 residues. CDR3 DNA sequence: TGTGCCAGCAGCAAAGCTTCGACAGGGGGTGAGAACACTGAAGCTTTCTTT. Translation gives CASSKASTGGENTEAFF.

The chain has TRBV6-2 or TRBV6-3 and TRBJ2-7, with a possible D match to TRBD2 (5 bases). CDR1 is MNHEY and CDR2 is SVGEGT in the germline V gene. The V end lost 2 bases, the J end lost 3 bases, and 8 bases lay between the germline ends. This CDR3 spans 13 amino acids. CDR3 DNA sequence: TGTGCCAGCAGTTACGACTACTTCTACGAGCAGTACTTC. Protein sequence: CASSYDYFYEQYF.

This chain connects TRBV7-3 to TRBJ2-7; possible D gene TRBD2, 6 bases. Germline V CDR1 and CDR2: SGHTA, FQGTGA. V dropped 0 bases and J dropped 2 bases, with 11 bases sitting between them. This CDR3 has 15 residues. For the CDR3, the DNA is TGTGCCAGCAGCTTAACGGCGGGACCTACCTACGAGCAGTACTTC. Its translation: CASSLTAGPTYEQYF.

This chain joins TRBV24-1 and TRBJ2-2, with 7 bases that match TRBD1. The V gene end was trimmed by 4 bases and the J gene end by 1 base; junction bases not matched to a gene: 8. Germline loops: CDR1 KGHDR, CDR2 SFDVKD. The CDR3 runs 17 residues. CDR3: CATSDPNRGWNTGELFF. The CDR3 coding sequence is TGTGCCACCAGTGACCCTAACAGGGGCTGGAACACCGGGGAGCTGTTTTTT.

This sequence joins TRBV7-8 and TRBJ1-2; 9 nucleotides line up with TRBD1. V gave up 7 bases and J gave up 4 bases; unmatched junction bases: 10. The CDR3 is made up of 15 amino acids. Germline CDR1 is SGHVS and CDR2 is FQNEAQ. CDR3 coding DNA: TGTGCCAGCAACCCAACAGGGGGCGGTAGCTATGGCTACACCTTC. Its translation: CASNPTGGGSYGYTF.

This clone was seen just once. The chain combines TRBV2 with TRBJ1-4, with D perhaps matching TRBD1 (5 bases). The CDR3 has 15 amino acids. V gave up 2 bases and J gave up 8 bases, with 15 bases separating them. Germline V CDR1 and CDR2: SNHLY, FYNNEI. In DNA, the CDR3 is TGTGCCAGCAGTGAAAAGAGGGCAGGGAGGGAAAAACTGTTTTTT. It specifies CASSEKRAGREKLFF.

V is TRBV28 and J is TRBJ1-2; no clear D gene. The CDR3 has 18 amino acids. Deletions cut 4 bases from V and 1 base from J, with 22 bases between. Germline V gene sequence: CDR1 MDHEN, CDR2 SYDVKM. The CDR3 spells CASSYGLRHSRFNYGYTF. CDR3 DNA: TGTGCCAGCAGTTATGGGTTAAGACACTCCAGATTTAACTATGGCTACACCTTC.

The chain links TRBV15 to TRBJ1-5; 10 bases fit TRBD1. The CDR3 is 16 residues long. Per the germline V gene, CDR1 is LNHNV and CDR2 is YYDKDF (reference sequence). V trimming: 0 bases; J trimming: 9 bases; junction bases outside the gene matches: 8. The CDR3 DNA is TGTGCCACCAGCAGAGATAATATGGGACAGGGGATGCCCCAGCATTTT. This gives the protein CATSRDNMGQGMPQHF.

The chain links TRBV5-1 to TRBJ2-7; 12 nucleotides line up with TRBD1. The CDR3 totals 15 residues. From germline, CDR1 is SGHRS and CDR2 YFSETQ. Trimming removed 4 bases from V and 6 bases from J; junction bases left unmatched: 8. Written as DNA, the CDR3 is TGCGCCAGCAGCCAGGGGGACAGGGGGCGCGGCGAGCAGTACTTC. Amino acids: CASSQGDRGRGEQYF.

V and J are TRBV18 and TRBJ1-5, with D perhaps TRBD1 (5 bases). There are 13 residues in the CDR3. Germline-derived CDR1 and CDR2 are KGHSH and LQKENI. V lost 6 bases to trimming and J lost 5 bases, with 11 bases between them. The CDR3 protein is CASSQATDQPQHF. CDR3 bases: TGTGCCAGCTCCCAAGCGACAGATCAGCCCCAGCATTTT.

The CDR3, as DNA: TGTGCCCGCGGGACAGACTATGGCTACACCTTC. Its protein is CARGTDYGYTF. The chain has TRBV12-1 and TRBJ1-2; the table gives TRBD1 as D, unverified against the DNA. TRBV12-1 is a known pseudogene. The CDR3 covers 11 residues.